These 4 T cell receptor beta chains were all obtained from the same sample, sequenced in a study of blood T cell repertoires in COVID-19. Assay used: immunoSEQ multiplex PCR; TCRdb lists only in-frame clones, some missing. Among roughly 73,000 clones, 60% to 85% were seen once, and the ten largest hold about 21%. Specimen: peripheral blood. The receptors were sampled from an older man with acute or convalescent COVID-19.

The sample holds a few counts of this clone. The chain employs TRBV7-9 and TRBJ2-5; D unresolved. CDR1 is SEHNR and CDR2 is FQNEAQ in the germline V gene (reference sequence). This CDR3 has 14 amino acids. The V gene lost 1 base and the J gene lost 1 base, with 7 bases spanning the gap. The CDR3, as DNA: TGTGCCAGCAGCTTAGGTCTCTCCCAAGAGACCCAGTACTTC. Encoded protein: CASSLGLSQETQYF.

This chain joins TRBV7-9 and TRBJ1-5; D perhaps matches TRBD1 (6 bases). Trimming stripped 2 bases from V and 3 bases from J, with 11 bases between. Germline assignment: CDR1 SEHNR and CDR2 FQNEAQ (reference sequence). This CDR3 has 15 residues. CDR3 in amino acids: CASSLNTGYNQPQHF. In DNA, the CDR3 is TGTGCCAGCAGCTTAAACACAGGGTACAATCAGCCCCAGCATTTT. The variable domain in full, with the rest retrieved from reference TRBV7-9 and TRBJ1-5, is DTGVSQNPRHKITKRGQNVTFRCDPISEHNRLYWYRQTLGQGPEFLTYFQNEAQLEKSRLLSDRFSAERPKGSFSTLEIQRTEQGDSAMYLCASSLNTGYNQPQHFGDGTRLSIL.

The gene calls are TRBV28 and TRBJ2-7; 10 bases agree with TRBD2. The J segment lost 5 bases and the V segment lost 4 bases, leaving 11 bases of the junction unmatched. The CDR3 spans 16 residues. Germline V gives CDR1 MDHEN, CDR2 SYDVKM. The CDR3 loop reads CASSSQQLAGLDEQYF. DNA for the CDR3: TGTGCCAGCAGTTCCCAACAACTAGCGGGGTTAGACGAGCAGTACTTC.

V is TRBV11-3 and J is TRBJ2-3, with 7 nucleotides matching TRBD2. Germline assignment: CDR1 SGHNT and CDR2 YENEEA. Trimming removed 1 base from V and 3 bases from J; junction bases left unmatched: 7. The CDR3 totals 16 residues. The CDR3 loop is CASSLGGRGSTDTQYF. CDR3 nucleotides: TGTGCCAGCAGCTTAGGAGGACGCGGGAGTACAGATACGCAGTATTTT.